This TCR beta chain appears in the sequencing data of a study of PD-L1 blockade in urothelial cancer. Study information: T cells were recovered from blood samples at a median of roughly 150,000.

Germline CDR1 reads MDHEN; CDR2 reads SYDVKM. Germline trimming cut 3 bases from V and 8 bases from J; bases unmatched to any gene: 8. The CDR3 runs 14 residues. Specified time point: pretreatment peripheral blood. TCRdb's copy holds only in-frame clones and misses some; the assay was immunoSEQ multiplex PCR. The sample yields 85,000 to 100,000 clones, roughly 84% seen once. The gene calls are TRBV28 and TRBJ2-3, with 7 bases identical to TRBD1. The source is a man in his sixties with urothelial cancer. The sample in question was PBMCs, obtained around atezolizumab (anti-PD-L1) treatment. In nucleotides, the CDR3 is TGTGCCAGCAGTTTCTCAGACAGGGAAGCTACGCAGTATTTT. Its protein is CASSFSDREATQYF.